This T cell receptor beta chain stems from a study of blood T cells in healthy people across ages. Study results and caveats: There was a strong correlation between TCR beta diversity and naive T cell percentage.

The CDR3 totals 14 residues. Deletions cut 3 bases from V and 3 bases from J, with 12 bases between. Germline V gives CDR1 KGHSH, CDR2 LQKENI. Details on this clonotype: The antigen is undetermined.

A second PCR, run for about 6 to 12 cycles, used a sample-barcoded 5' primer plus a J-beta primer mix. In TCRdb, the 5' RACE reads were re-called with MiXCR into one record per CDR3 protein. The repertoire holds about 1 million distinct CDR3 sequences, less than 50% seen once, with 18% in the top ten. What was sequenced was blood. The chain carries TRBV18 and TRBJ2-7; D possibly corresponds to TRBD2 (5 bases). This clonotype originated in a woman between 55 and 75 years old in good health. CDR3 sequence: CASSPRAADYEQYF. The CDR3 bases are TGTGCCAGCTCACCCAGAGCGGCAGACTACGAGCAGTACTTC. Variable domain in full (rest from reference TRBV18 and TRBJ2-7): NAGVMQNPRHLVRRRGQEARLRCSPMKGHSHVYWYRQLPEEGLKFMVYLQKENIIDESGMPKERFSAEFPKEGPSILRIQQVVRGDSAAYFCASSPRAADYEQYFGPGTRLTVT.